This TCR beta chain was recovered during a study of control samples from healthy donors and cancer patients. CDR1 MDHEN and CDR2 SYDVKM come from the germline V gene. This CDR3 has 17 amino acids. V was pared by 2 bases and J by 3 bases, with 19 bases between. The repertoire was sequenced with immunoSEQ multiplex PCR; TCRdb's copy has only in-frame clones and lacks some. The sample yields some 120,000 clones, 80% to 90% seen once. The V and J genes are TRBV28 and TRBJ1-1, with D possibly matching TRBD1 (5 bases). This clonotype originated in a woman between 45 and 60 years old with colorectal cancer. Sequencing was done on a sample of PBMCs. The CDR3 nucleotides are TGTGCCAGCAGTTTAGCCCCCGGCGGGCAGGGCCACACTGAAGCTTTCTTT. As protein: CASSLAPGGQGHTEAFF.